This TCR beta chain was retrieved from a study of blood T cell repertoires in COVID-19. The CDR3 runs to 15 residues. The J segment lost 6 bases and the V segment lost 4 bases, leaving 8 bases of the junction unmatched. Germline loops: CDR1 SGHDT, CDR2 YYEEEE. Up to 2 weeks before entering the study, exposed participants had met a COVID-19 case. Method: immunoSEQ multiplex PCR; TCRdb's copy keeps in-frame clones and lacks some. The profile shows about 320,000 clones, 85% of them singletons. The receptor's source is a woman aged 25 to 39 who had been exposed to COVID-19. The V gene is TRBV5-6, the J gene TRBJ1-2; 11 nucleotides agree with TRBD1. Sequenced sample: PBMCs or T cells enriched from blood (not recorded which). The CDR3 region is CASSRTGGFEDGYTF. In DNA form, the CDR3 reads TGTGCCAGCAGCAGGACAGGGGGCTTTGAGGATGGCTACACCTTC.